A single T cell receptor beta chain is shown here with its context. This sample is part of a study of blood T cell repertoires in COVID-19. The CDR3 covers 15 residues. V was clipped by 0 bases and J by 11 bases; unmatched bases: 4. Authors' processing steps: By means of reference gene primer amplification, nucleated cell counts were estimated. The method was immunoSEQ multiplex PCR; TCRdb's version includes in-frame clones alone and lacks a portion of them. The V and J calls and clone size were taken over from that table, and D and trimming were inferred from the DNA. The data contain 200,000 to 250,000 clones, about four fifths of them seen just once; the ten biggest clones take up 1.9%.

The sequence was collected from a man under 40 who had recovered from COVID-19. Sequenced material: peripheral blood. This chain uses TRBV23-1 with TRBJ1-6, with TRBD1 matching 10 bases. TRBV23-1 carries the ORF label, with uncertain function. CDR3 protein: CASSQSSGQGAPLHF. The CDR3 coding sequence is TGCGCCAGCAGTCAATCTTCCGGACAGGGGGCACCCCTCCACTTT.